This is a list of T cell receptor beta chains from one sample in a study of blood T cell repertoires in COVID-19. Generated by immunoSEQ multiplex PCR, the TCRdb table keeps only in-frame clones and is missing some. The data show 86,000 or so clones, around 80% seen once. Material for sequencing was peripheral blood. The receptors derive from a woman of 80 years or more with acute or convalescent COVID-19. Both conserved end residues are part of each CDR3. A D gene is named only where the DNA matches it firmly. Not every row has a clone size; where given, it reads once, few, many or a size class.

>NA|TRBV6-6|few|TRBJ1-1|11
TGTGCCAGCAGTATCGACACTGAAGCTTTCTTT
CASSIDTEAFF
>TRBD1|TRBV10-1|NA|TRBJ1-2|14
TGCGCCAGAGGACAGGGGGCGGACGACTATGGCTACACCTTC
CARGQGADDYGYTF
>NA|TRBV5-8|NA|TRBJ2-7|16
TGTGCCAGCAGCGGCTCCGGAGCTATTAGATCCGGCGAGCAGTACTTC
CASSGSGAIRSGEQYF
>TRBD1|TRBV16|NA|TRBJ2-1|14
TGTGCCAGCAGCCCAGGGGGCTCCTACAATGAGCAGTTCTTC
CASSPGGSYNEQFF
>NA|TRBV6-6|few|TRBJ1-5|13
TGTGCCAGCAGTTACGTCCGGGATCAGCCCCAGCATTTT
CASSYVRDQPQHF
>NA|TRBV3-1/TRBV3-2|NA|TRBJ1-2|12
TGTGCCAGCAGCCAACGGGACTATGGCTACACCTTC
CASSQRDYGYTF
>NA|TRBV5-1|NA|TRBJ2-2|17
TGCGCCAGCAGCTTGTCGGGTCCGGCAGACTTCACCGGGGAGCTGTTTTTT
CASSLSGPADFTGELFF
>NA|TRBV9|NA|TRBJ2-2|15
TGTGCCAGCAGCGTAGGCTCAGTTCCCACCGGGGAGCTGTTTTTT
CASSVGSVPTGELFF
>TRBD2|TRBV19|NA|TRBJ2-1|15
TGTGCCTCCACGCGGACTAGCGGGGATTACAATGAGCAGTTCTTC
CASTRTSGDYNEQFF
>NA|TRBV2|NA|TRBJ2-3|16
TGTGCCAGCAGTGACGGGCGGGGAACGGGTGGTGATACGCAGTATTTT
CASSDGRGTGGDTQYF
>TRBD1|TRBV19|NA|TRBJ2-2|16
TGTGCCAGTAGATCCGGGACAGGGATGGTTACCGGGGAGCTGTTTTTT
CASRSGTGMVTGELFF
>TRBD2|TRBV11-2|NA|TRBJ2-5|18
TGTGCCAGCAGCTGGTGGACTAGCGGTCTATCGAGGCAAGAGACCCAGTACTTC
CASSWWTSGLSRQETQYF
>TRBD1|TRBV27|NA|TRBJ1-6|14
TGTGCCAGCAGCCTCGGACAGGGGGATTCACCCCTCCACTTT
CASSLGQGDSPLHF
>TRBD1|TRBV15|NA|TRBJ2-1|13
TGTGCCACAAGCTACGACAGGGCATATGAGCAGTTCTTC
CATSYDRAYEQFF
>NA|TRBV11-2|NA|TRBJ1-2|15
TGTGCCAGCAGCCCCCAGGTGACAGCTAACTATGGCTACACCTTC
CASSPQVTANYGYTF
>NA|TRBV19|NA|TRBJ1-1|12
TGTGCCAGTAGTATCAAGGGGATGGGGGCTTTCTTT
CASSIKGMGAFF
>TRBD1|TRBV25-1|NA|TRBJ1-5|13
TGTGCCAGCAGTGAGACAGGGAATCAGCCCCAGCATTTT
CASSETGNQPQHF
>TRBD1|TRBV23-1|NA|TRBJ2-7|17
TGCGCCAGCAGTCTCCCCCCCCGGGACAGGAGTACCTACGAGCAGTACTTC
CASSLPPRDRSTYEQYF
>NA|TRBV29-1|NA|TRBJ1-2|12
TGCAGCGTTGAATCCGTTAACTATGGCTACACCTTC
CSVESVNYGYTF
>NA|TRBV11-3|NA|TRBJ2-3|15
TGTGCCAGCAGCTTAGGTCAGGGTTCCACAGATACGCAGTATTTT
CASSLGQGSTDTQYF
>NA|TRBV7-6|NA|TRBJ1-3|16
TGTGCCAGCAGCCTCACGACAGGAGCCTCTGGAAACACCATATATTTT
CASSLTTGASGNTIYF
>TRBD1|TRBV6-5|NA|TRBJ1-2|13
TGTGCCAGCAGTCAATGGGACAGCTGGGGCTACACCTTC
CASSQWDSWGYTF
>NA|TRBV16|NA|TRBJ1-1|14
TGTGCCAGCAGCCTAAAGACCACGCGGGCTGAAGCTTTCTTT
CASSLKTTRAEAFF
>TRBD2|TRBV7-8|NA|TRBJ2-1|16
TGTGCCAGCAGCTTAGGTCAAGGACTAGCTGACAATGAGCAGTTCTTC
CASSLGQGLADNEQFF
>TRBD2|TRBV4-2|NA|TRBJ2-7|15
TGTGCCAGCAGCCAAGTAAGCGGGAGTCCCCTCGAGCAGTACTTC
CASSQVSGSPLEQYF
>NA|TRBV5-1|NA|TRBJ1-1|16
TGCGCCAGCAGCTTGGTCCAGGGTAGGGCGAACACTGAAGCTTTCTTT
CASSLVQGRANTEAFF
>NA|TRBV19|NA|TRBJ2-5|16
TGTGCCAGTAGCCCGAGGACAGGGAGGGGGCAAGAGACCCAGTACTTC
CASSPRTGRGQETQYF
>NA|TRBV5-1|few|TRBJ1-5|19
TGCGCCAGCAGCTCTAACGCCGGCAGGGGAGAAGGTAGCAATCAGCCCCAGCATTTT
CASSSNAGRGEGSNQPQHF
>TRBD1|TRBV10-2|NA|TRBJ2-7|15
TGCGCCAGCAGTTCGAGGGGACAGGATCTGTACGAGCAGTACTTC
CASSSRGQDLYEQYF
>NA|TRBV3-1/TRBV3-2|NA|TRBJ1-1|16
TGTGCCAGCAGCCAAGACCCCGGGACTAGGAACACTGAAGCTTTCTTT
CASSQDPGTRNTEAFF
>TRBD2|TRBV5-1|NA|TRBJ2-1|16
TGCGCCAGCAGCGCCGATGGGACTAGCGGGTACAATGAGCAGTTCTTC
CASSADGTSGYNEQFF
>TRBD2|TRBV28|NA|TRBJ2-2|16
TGTGCCAGCAGTTTGAGCCCTAGCGGGAGTTCCGGGGAGCTGTTTTTT
CASSLSPSGSSGELFF
>NA|TRBV12-3/TRBV12-4|NA|TRBJ1-1|13
TGTGCCAGCAGTTTAGACAGGGCCGCTGAAGCTTTCTTT
CASSLDRAAEAFF
>NA|TRBV3-1/TRBV3-2|NA|TRBJ1-1|14
TGTGCCAGCAGCCCAGCCTACCGGGGGGCTGAAGCTTTCTTT
CASSPAYRGAEAFF